This T cell receptor beta chain was recorded in a study of blood T cell repertoires in COVID-19. Turning to the study itself: The United States, Italy and Spain supplied acute and convalescent COVID-19 samples. Nucleic acid was either cDNA or gDNA, and it came from T cells, B-cell-depleted T cells, or PBMCs.

Germline V gene data show CDR1 as KGHSH and CDR2 as LQKENI. Between the trimmed V and J ends, which lost 3 bases and 5 bases, there was a span of 17 bases. This CDR3 is 16 amino acids long. Original analysis: Estimation of nucleated cell counts relied on the amplification of reference gene primers. Measured with immunoSEQ multiplex PCR; TCRdb has only the in-frame clones, and not every one. V and J calls and clone size are copied from that table; D and trimming were computed from the DNA. This sample has tens of thousands of clones, with about nine tenths found just once. The sequence was collected from a male donor with acute or convalescent COVID-19. The chain joins TRBV18 to TRBJ2-1; D may be TRBD2 (6 bases). The sample was peripheral blood. Here the CDR3 reads CASSPGRRGAHNEQFF. The CDR3 coding sequence is TGTGCCAGCTCACCCGGACGGAGGGGTGCACACAATGAGCAGTTCTTC.